This TCR beta chain was sequenced in a study of cytotoxic CD8 clonotypes in ibrutinib-treated CLL. Study as a whole: Response material was collected after a median about 12 months of treatment, range 6 to 36. Mean values per sample were roughly 250,000 productive templates and tens of thousands of productive rearrangements.

The planned depth of sequencing spanned 1 in 200,000 to 1 in 1 million T cells. Assay: immunoSEQ multiplex PCR; the TCRdb copy retains only in-frame clones and omits some. The repertoire holds a few hundred thousand clones, over 60% seen once, with about 5.9% in the top ten. The CDR3 runs to 15 residues. V gave up 0 bases and J gave up 4 bases, with 12 bases separating them. Germline-derived CDR1 and CDR2 are MNHNS and SASEGT. The rearrangement links TRBV6-1 to TRBJ1-1, with D possibly being TRBD1 (6 bases). This specimen consisted of PBMCs, obtained after 36 months of ibrutinib treatment. The receptor was derived from a human donor with chronic lymphocytic leukemia. In DNA form, the CDR3 reads TGTGCCAGCAGTGAAGCACTATTACAGGGCACTGAAGCTTTCTTT. This gives the protein CASSEALLQGTEAFF.